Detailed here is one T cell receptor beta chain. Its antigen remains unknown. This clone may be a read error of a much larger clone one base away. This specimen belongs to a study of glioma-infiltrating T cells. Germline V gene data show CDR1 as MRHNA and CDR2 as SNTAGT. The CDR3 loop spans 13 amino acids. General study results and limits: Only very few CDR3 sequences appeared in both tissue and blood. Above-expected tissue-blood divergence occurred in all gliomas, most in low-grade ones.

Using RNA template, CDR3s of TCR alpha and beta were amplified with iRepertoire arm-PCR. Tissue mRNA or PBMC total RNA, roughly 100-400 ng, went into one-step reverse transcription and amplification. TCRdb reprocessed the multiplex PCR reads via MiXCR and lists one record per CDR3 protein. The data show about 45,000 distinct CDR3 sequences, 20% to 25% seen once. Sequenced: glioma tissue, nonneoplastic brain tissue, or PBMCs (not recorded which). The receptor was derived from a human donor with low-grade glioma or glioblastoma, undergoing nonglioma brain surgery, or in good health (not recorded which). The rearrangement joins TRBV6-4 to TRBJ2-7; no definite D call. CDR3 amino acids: CASRTEVSYEQHF. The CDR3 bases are TGTGCCAGCAGGACCGAAGTCTCCTACGAGCAGCACTTC.